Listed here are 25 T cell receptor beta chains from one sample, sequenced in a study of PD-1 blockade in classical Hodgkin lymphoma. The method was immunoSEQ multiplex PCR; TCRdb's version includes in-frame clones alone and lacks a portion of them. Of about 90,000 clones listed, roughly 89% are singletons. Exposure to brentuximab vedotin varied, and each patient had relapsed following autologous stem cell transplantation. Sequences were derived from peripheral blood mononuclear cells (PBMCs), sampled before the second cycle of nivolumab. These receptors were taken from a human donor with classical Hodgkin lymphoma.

For the CDR3, the DNA is TGTGCCAGCGCCCCCTGGACAGGGGTTCACGAGCAGTACTTC. Translated, it gives CASAPWTGVHEQYF. V and J are TRBV7-9 and TRBJ2-7; 9 nucleotides align to TRBD1. The J segment lost 5 bases and the V segment lost 8 bases, leaving 10 bases of the junction unmatched. Per germline, CDR1 SEHNR and CDR2 FQNEAQ (reference sequence). This CDR3 contains 14 residues. The whole variable domain, remainder taken from reference TRBV7-9 and TRBJ2-7, is DTGVSQNPRHKITKRGQNVTFRCDPISEHNRLYWYRQTLGQGPEFLTYFQNEAQLEKSRLLSDRFSAERPKGSFSTLEIQRTEQGDSAMYLCASAPWTGVHEQYFGPGTRLTVT.

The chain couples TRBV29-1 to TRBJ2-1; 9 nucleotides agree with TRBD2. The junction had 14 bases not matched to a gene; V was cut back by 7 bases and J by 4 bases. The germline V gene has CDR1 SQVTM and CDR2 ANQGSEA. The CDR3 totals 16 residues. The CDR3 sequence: CSELRLAELMYNEQFF. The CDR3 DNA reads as TGCAGCGAACTCAGACTAGCGGAACTTATGTACAATGAGCAGTTCTTC.

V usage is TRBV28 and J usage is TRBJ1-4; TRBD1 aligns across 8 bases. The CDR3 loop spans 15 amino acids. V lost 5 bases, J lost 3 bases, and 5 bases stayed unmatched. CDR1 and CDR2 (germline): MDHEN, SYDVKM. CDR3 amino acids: CASSQMTGANEKLFF. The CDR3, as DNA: TGTGCCAGCAGTCAAATGACAGGGGCTAATGAAAAACTGTTTTTT.

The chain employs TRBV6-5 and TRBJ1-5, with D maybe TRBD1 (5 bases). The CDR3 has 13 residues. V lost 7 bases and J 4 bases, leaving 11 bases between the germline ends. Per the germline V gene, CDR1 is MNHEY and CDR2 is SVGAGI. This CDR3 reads CASTHGGNQPQHF. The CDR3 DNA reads TGTGCCAGCACCCACGGGGGGAATCAGCCCCAGCATTTT.

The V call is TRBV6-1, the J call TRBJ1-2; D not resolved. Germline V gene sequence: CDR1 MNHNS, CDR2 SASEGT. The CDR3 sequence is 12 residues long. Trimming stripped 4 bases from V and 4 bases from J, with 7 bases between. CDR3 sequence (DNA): TGTGCCAGCAGTGTAATCCGCTATGGCTACACCTTC. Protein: CASSVIRYGYTF.

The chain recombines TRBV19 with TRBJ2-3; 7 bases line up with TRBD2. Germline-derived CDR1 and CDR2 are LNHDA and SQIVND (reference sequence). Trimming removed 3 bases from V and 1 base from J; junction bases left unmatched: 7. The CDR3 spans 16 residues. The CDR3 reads CASSILGLVGTDTQYF. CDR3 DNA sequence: TGTGCCAGTAGTATTCTCGGACTAGTTGGCACAGATACGCAGTATTTT.

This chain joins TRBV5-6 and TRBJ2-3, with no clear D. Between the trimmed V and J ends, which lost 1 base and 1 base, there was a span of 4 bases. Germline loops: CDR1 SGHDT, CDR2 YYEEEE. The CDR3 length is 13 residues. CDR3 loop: CASSLSGTDTQYF. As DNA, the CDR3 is TGTGCCAGCAGCTTGTCGGGCACAGATACGCAGTATTTT.

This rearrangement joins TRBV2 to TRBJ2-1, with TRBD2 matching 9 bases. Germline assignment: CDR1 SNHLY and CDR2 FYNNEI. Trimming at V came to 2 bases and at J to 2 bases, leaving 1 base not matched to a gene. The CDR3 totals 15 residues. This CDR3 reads CASSELAGPYNEQFF. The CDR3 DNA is TGTGCCAGCAGTGAACTAGCGGGGCCCTACAATGAGCAGTTCTTC.

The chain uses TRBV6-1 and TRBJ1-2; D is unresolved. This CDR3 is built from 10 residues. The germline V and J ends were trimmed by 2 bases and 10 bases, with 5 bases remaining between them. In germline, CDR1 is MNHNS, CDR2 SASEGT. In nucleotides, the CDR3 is TGTGCCAGCAGTGAACACGACTACACCTTC. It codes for CASSEHDYTF.

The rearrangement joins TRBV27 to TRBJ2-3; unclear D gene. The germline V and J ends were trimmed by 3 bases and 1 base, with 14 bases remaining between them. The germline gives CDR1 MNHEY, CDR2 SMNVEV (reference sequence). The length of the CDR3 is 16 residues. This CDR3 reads CASSFLQAVGTDTQYF. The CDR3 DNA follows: TGTGCCAGCAGTTTTCTCCAGGCGGTGGGCACAGATACGCAGTATTTT.

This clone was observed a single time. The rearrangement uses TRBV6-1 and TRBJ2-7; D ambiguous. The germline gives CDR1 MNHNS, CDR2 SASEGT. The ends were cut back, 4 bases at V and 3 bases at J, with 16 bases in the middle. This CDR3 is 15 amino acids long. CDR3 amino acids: CASSGSPQQLYEQYF. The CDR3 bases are TGTGCCAGCAGTGGCAGTCCGCAACAGCTCTACGAGCAGTACTTC.

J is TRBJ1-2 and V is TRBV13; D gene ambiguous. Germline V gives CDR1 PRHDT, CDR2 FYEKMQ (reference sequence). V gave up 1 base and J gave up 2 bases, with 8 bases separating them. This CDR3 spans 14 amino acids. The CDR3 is CASSLDPGNYGYTF. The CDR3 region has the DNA TGTGCCAGCAGCTTAGATCCGGGGAACTATGGCTACACCTTC.

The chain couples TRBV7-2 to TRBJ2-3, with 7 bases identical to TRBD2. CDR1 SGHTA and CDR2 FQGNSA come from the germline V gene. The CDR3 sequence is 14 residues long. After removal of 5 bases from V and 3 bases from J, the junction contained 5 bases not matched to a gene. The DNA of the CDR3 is TGTGCCAGCAGCCGCCTACTAGCGACAGATACGCAGTATTTT. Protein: CASSRLLATDTQYF.

CDR3 loop: CASFDSGAFTGELFF. The CDR3 DNA reads TGCGCCAGCTTCGATAGCGGGGCCTTCACCGGGGAGCTGTTTTTT. The chain links TRBV5-1 to TRBJ2-2, with 8 positions matching TRBD2. The CDR3 runs 15 residues. V gave up 7 bases and J gave up 4 bases; unmatched junction bases: 9. Germline V gives CDR1 SGHRS, CDR2 YFSETQ.

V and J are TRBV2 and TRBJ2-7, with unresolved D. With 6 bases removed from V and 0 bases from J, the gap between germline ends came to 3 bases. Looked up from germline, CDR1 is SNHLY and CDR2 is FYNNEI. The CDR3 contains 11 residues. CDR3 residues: CASRVSYEQYF. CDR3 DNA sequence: TGTGCCAGCAGGGTCTCCTACGAGCAGTACTTC.

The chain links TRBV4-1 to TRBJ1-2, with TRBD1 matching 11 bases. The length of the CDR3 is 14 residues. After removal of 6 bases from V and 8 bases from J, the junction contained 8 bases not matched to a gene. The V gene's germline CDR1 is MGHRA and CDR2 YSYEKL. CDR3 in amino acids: CASSYPGTGGGYTF. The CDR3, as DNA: TGCGCCAGCAGTTACCCCGGGACAGGGGGAGGCTACACCTTC.

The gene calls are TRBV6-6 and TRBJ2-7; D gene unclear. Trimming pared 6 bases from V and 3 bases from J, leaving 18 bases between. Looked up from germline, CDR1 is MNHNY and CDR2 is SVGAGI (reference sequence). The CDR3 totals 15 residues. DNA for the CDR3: TGTGCCAGCAGCCTAAAGTGGCAGGCGTTCTACGAGCAGTACTTC. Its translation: CASSLKWQAFYEQYF.

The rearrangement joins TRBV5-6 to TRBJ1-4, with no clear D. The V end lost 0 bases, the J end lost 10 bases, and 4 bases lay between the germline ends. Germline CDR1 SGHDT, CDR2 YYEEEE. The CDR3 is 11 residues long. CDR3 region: CASSLGGKLFF. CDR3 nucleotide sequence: TGTGCCAGCAGCTTGGGGGGAAAACTGTTTTTT.

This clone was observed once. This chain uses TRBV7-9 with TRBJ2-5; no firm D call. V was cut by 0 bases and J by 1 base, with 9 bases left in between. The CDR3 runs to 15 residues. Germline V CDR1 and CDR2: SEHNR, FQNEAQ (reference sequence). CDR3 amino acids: CASSLAPRIQETQYF. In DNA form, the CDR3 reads TGTGCCAGCAGCTTAGCGCCAAGGATCCAAGAGACCCAGTACTTC.

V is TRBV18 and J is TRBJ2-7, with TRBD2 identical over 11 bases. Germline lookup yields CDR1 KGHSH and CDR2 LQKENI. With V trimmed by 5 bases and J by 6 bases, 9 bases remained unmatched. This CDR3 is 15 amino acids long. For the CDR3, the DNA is TGTGCCAGCTCAACGACTAGCGGGGTCTTTGGCGAGCAGTACTTC. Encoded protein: CASSTTSGVFGEQYF.

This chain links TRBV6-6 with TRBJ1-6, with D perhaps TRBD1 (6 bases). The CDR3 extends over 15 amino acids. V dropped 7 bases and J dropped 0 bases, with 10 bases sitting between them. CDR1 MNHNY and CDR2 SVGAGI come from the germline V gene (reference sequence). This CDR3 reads CASTQGRSYNSPLHF. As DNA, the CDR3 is TGTGCCAGCACCCAGGGGCGCTCCTATAATTCACCCCTCCACTTT.

The CDR3 DNA reads as TGTGCCAGTAGTAAACGGAGCCAGGGGGCCACAGATACGCAGTATTTT. This codes for CASSKRSQGATDTQYF. The genes are TRBV19 and TRBJ2-3; 8 nucleotides agree with TRBD1. V lost 4 bases and J lost 2; bases outside the gene matches: 8. The CDR3 is 16 amino acids. The germline V gene encodes CDR1 LNHDA and CDR2 SQIVND (reference sequence). Full variable domain (outside the CDR3, taken from reference TRBV19 and TRBJ2-3): DGGITQSPKYLFRKEGQNVTLSCEQNLNHDAMYWYRQDPGQGLRLIYYSQIVNDFQKGDIAEGYSVSREKKESFPLTVTSAQKNPTAFYLCASSKRSQGATDTQYFGPGTRLTVL.

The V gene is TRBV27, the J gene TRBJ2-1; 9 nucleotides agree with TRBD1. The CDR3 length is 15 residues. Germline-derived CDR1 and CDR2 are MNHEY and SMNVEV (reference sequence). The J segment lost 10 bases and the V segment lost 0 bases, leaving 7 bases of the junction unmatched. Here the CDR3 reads CASSLSGQGPSEQFF. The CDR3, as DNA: TGTGCCAGCAGTTTATCGGGACAGGGACCATCGGAGCAGTTCTTC.

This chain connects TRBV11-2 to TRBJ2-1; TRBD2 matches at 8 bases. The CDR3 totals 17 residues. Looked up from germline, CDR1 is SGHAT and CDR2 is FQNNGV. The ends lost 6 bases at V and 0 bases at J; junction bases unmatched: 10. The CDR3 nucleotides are TGTGCCAGCAGAAGGCGGGAGGCCCTTTTCTCCTACAATGAGCAGTTCTTC. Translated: CASRRREALFSYNEQFF.

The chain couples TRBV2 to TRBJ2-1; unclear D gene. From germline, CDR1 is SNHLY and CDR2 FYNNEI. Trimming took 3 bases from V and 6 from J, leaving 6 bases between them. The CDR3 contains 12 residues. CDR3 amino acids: CASSDPFNEQFF. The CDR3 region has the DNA TGTGCCAGCAGTGATCCCTTCAATGAGCAGTTCTTC.